What follows are 30 T cell receptor beta chains derived from one specimen sequenced in a study of cytomegalovirus exposure and HLA in healthy donors. The PCR employed 60 Vbeta primers together with 13 Jbeta primers. Sequencing used immunoSEQ multiplex PCR; TCRdb keeps in-frame clones, though not all of them. The sample yields around 170,000 clones, roughly 70% seen once. Sample: PBMCs. The receptors originated from a girl aged 5 to 17 in good health and CMV-seronegative.

The gene calls are TRBV13 and TRBJ2-5, with 14 nucleotides matching TRBD2. This CDR3 spans 17 amino acids. The V gene's germline CDR1 is PRHDT and CDR2 FYEKMQ (reference sequence). J lost 5 bases, V lost 5 bases, and 10 bases had no gene match. The CDR3 region has the DNA TGTGCCAGCAGCACCGGGACTAGCGGGGGTAACCGGGAGACCCAGTACTTC. The encoded protein is CASSTGTSGGNRETQYF.

The gene calls are TRBV10-3 and TRBJ2-5; no clear D gene. V was cut by 0 bases and J by 2 bases, with 7 bases left in between. Germline CDR1 ENHRY, CDR2 SYGVKD. This CDR3 has 14 amino acids. CDR3: CAISESLVQETQYF. CDR3 sequence (DNA): TGTGCCATCAGTGAGTCCCTAGTTCAAGAGACCCAGTACTTC.

This clone occurred a few times. This chain links TRBV6-5 with TRBJ2-4, with 8 bases matching TRBD1. Looked up from germline, CDR1 is MNHEY and CDR2 is SVGAGI. Unmatched junction bases numbered 4, after V lost 6 bases and J lost 0 bases. CDR3 length: 15 amino acids. CDR3 residues: CASRRQGLAKNIQYF. DNA for the CDR3: TGTGCCAGCAGAAGACAGGGGTTAGCCAAAAACATTCAGTACTTC.

The chain has TRBV7-9 and TRBJ2-2, with 8 bases aligning to TRBD2. This CDR3 has 18 amino acids. In germline, CDR1 is SEHNR, CDR2 FQNEAQ (reference sequence). V shed 7 bases, J shed 5 bases, and the junction held 18 bases outside the gene matches. CDR3 amino acids: CASTTPGGAGGNTGELFF. CDR3 in DNA: TGTGCCAGCACCACCCCGGGAGGGGCGGGGGGAAATACCGGGGAGCTGTTTTTT.

This chain uses TRBV12-5 with TRBJ2-5, with TRBD1 as a possible D gene (5 bases). The ends were cut back, 1 base at V and 5 bases at J, with 8 bases in the middle. Germline V lookup: CDR1 LGHNT, CDR2 FRNRAP. The CDR3 extends over 13 amino acids. CDR3 in amino acids: CASGLDRSETQYF. The CDR3 nucleotides are TGTGCTAGTGGTTTGGACAGGTCGGAGACCCAGTACTTC.

This clone was observed a handful of times. The V call is TRBV2, the J call TRBJ2-7, with no clear D. Per germline, CDR1 SNHLY and CDR2 FYNNEI. V dropped 8 bases and J dropped 6 bases, with 11 bases sitting between them. The CDR3 runs to 11 residues. Here the CDR3 reads CASLLMSEQYF. In nucleotides, the CDR3 is TGTGCCAGCCTCCTAATGAGCGAGCAGTACTTC.

J is TRBJ1-4 and V is TRBV14; D uncertain. CDR3 length: 15 amino acids. Trimming stripped 1 base from V and 7 bases from J, with 13 bases between. The germline V gene encodes CDR1 SGHDN and CDR2 FVKESK. CDR3 nucleotide sequence: TGTGCCAGCAGCCAAGTTTTCCCGGGGATTGAAAAACTGTTTTTT. Protein product: CASSQVFPGIEKLFF.

This sequence joins TRBV5-1 and TRBJ1-1; D call uncertain. The CDR3 is made up of 18 amino acids. Germline lookup yields CDR1 SGHRS and CDR2 YFSETQ. Trimming left V 4 bases short and J 0 bases short, with 22 bases between. The CDR3 DNA reads as TGCGCCAGCAGCCTAGGAATATACTCCATCACCATGAACACTGAAGCTTTCTTT. Translating gives CASSLGIYSITMNTEAFF.

The rearrangement joins TRBV27 to TRBJ1-5; no clear D gene. The CDR3 runs 16 residues. The germline CDR1 and CDR2 sequences are MNHEY and SMNVEV (reference sequence). The V end was cut by 0 bases, the J end by 7 bases, with 16 bases between. CDR3 amino acids: CASSLSAGESGQPQHF. CDR3 bases: TGTGCCAGCAGTTTATCAGCTGGGGAAAGCGGGCAGCCCCAGCATTTT.

The table lists this clone with a few counts. The rearrangement links TRBV9 to TRBJ2-1; TRBD2 aligns across 9 bases. Germline V gene lookup returns CDR1 SGDLS and CDR2 YYNGEE. V lost 3 bases to trimming and J lost 6 bases; unmatched junction nucleotides: 10. CDR3 length: 16 amino acids. DNA for the CDR3: TGTGCCAGCAGCGGGAGTAGCGGGGGCTTAGGCAATGAGCAGTTCTTC. Protein: CASSGSSGGLGNEQFF.

CDR3 loop: CASSTSLSTYNSPLHF. CDR3 coding DNA: TGTGCCAGCTCCACTAGTTTGTCCACCTATAATTCACCCCTCCACTTT. The chain recombines TRBV7-8 with TRBJ1-6; D gene ambiguous. The CDR3 loop spans 16 amino acids. V lost 8 bases to trimming and J lost 2 bases, with 16 bases between them. Germline lookup yields CDR1 SGHVS and CDR2 FQNEAQ.

The rearrangement joins TRBV9 to TRBJ2-2; maybe TRBD2 (5 bases). The CDR3 is 16 amino acids. V lost 0 bases, J lost 4 bases, and 13 bases lay in between. Germline V lookup: CDR1 SGDLS, CDR2 YYNGEE. The CDR3 DNA reads as TGTGCCAGCAGCGTAGCGCTAGCATGGTCCACCGGGGAGCTGTTTTTT. It translates to CASSVALAWSTGELFF.

The chain has TRBV29-1 and TRBJ1-2; possibly TRBD1 for D (6 bases). Trimming took off 0 bases at V and 4 bases at J, with 9 bases between the two ends. From germline, CDR1 is SQVTM and CDR2 ANQGSEA. This CDR3 is built from 13 residues. The CDR3 loop reads CSVEEDRLYGYTF. The DNA of the CDR3 is TGCAGCGTTGAAGAGGACAGACTCTATGGCTACACCTTC.

The chain couples TRBV5-4 to TRBJ2-5; 9 bases are shared with TRBD2. V shed 5 bases and J 7 bases; nucleotides not matched to a gene: 6. Per germline, CDR1 SGHNT and CDR2 YYREEE (reference sequence). The CDR3 has 13 residues. The CDR3 region has the DNA TGTGCCAGCAGTCTTAGCGGGGGCGGGACCCAGTACTTC. As protein: CASSLSGGGTQYF.

This CDR3 is CASSIRGSGYTF. CDR3 sequence (DNA): TGTGCCAGTAGTATCAGGGGGAGCGGCTACACCTTC. This chain links TRBV19 with TRBJ1-2, with 7 bases aligning to TRBD1. V shed 3 bases and J 8 bases; nucleotides not matched to a gene: 3. CDR3 length: 12 amino acids. The germline CDR1 and CDR2 sequences are LNHDA and SQIVND (reference sequence).

This clone was counted once. The chain recombines TRBV5-8 with TRBJ2-5; D call uncertain. Germline V gene data show CDR1 as SGHTS and CDR2 as YDEGEE. The CDR3 runs 15 residues. V was cut by 4 bases and J by 1 base, with 14 bases left in between. CDR3 amino acids: CASSPRQAVQETQYF. In DNA, the CDR3 is TGTGCCAGCAGCCCCCGGCAGGCCGTCCAAGAGACCCAGTACTTC. Full variable domain (missing parts from reference TRBV5-8 and TRBJ2-5): EAGVTQSPTHLIKTRGQQATLRCSPISGHTSVYWYQQALGLGLQFLLWYDEGEERNRGNFPPRFSGRQFPNYSSELNVNALELEDSALYLCASSPRQAVQETQYFGPGTRLLVL.

The chain carries TRBV6-1 and TRBJ1-2; 7 bases fit TRBD1. Germline CDR1 is MNHNS and CDR2 is SASEGT. This CDR3 has 14 residues. The junction had 9 bases not matched to a gene; V was cut back by 5 bases and J by 6 bases. The CDR3 is CASSFDRDRNGYTF. In nucleotides, the CDR3 is TGTGCCAGCAGTTTCGATCGGGACAGAAATGGCTACACCTTC.

This clone was detected only a few times. The rearrangement links TRBV7-9 to TRBJ1-1; tentatively, D is TRBD1 (6 bases). This CDR3 region has 12 residues. Germline-derived CDR1 and CDR2 are SEHNR and FQNEAQ (reference sequence). V lost 5 bases and J lost 5, with 9 bases in between. CDR3 sequence (DNA): TGTGCCAGCAGCCCTCAGGGGACTGAAGCTTTCTTT. This gives the protein CASSPQGTEAFF.

This CDR3 is CAWSTTGTGGSGELFF. The DNA of the CDR3 is TGTGCCTGGAGTACTACCGGGACAGGGGGTTCCGGGGAGCTGTTTTTT. This chain connects TRBV30 to TRBJ2-2, with 11 bases fitting TRBD1. CDR3 length: 16 amino acids. With 2 bases clipped from V and 6 bases from J, the junction kept 8 bases outside the gene matches. CDR1 is GTSNPN, CDR2 SVGIG, per germline (reference sequence).

The genes are TRBV7-3 and TRBJ1-1, with a weak D call TRBD1 (5 bases). CDR1 is SGHTA and CDR2 is FQGTGA in the germline V gene. V was clipped by 5 bases and J by 3 bases, with 10 bases between them. This CDR3 is 13 amino acids long. This chain's CDR3 is CASSTSRDTEAFF. Here the CDR3 DNA reads TGTGCCAGCAGCACTTCCAGGGACACTGAAGCTTTCTTT.

This clone was seen more than once but under ten times. The chain carries TRBV19 and TRBJ1-2; 11 bases match TRBD1. The germline gives CDR1 LNHDA, CDR2 SQIVND (reference sequence). The CDR3 has 14 residues. Trimming at V came to 4 bases and at J to 4 bases, leaving 2 bases not matched to a gene. The CDR3 bases are TGTGCCAGTAGTAGGGACAGGGGGATCTATGGCTACACCTTC. Translating gives CASSRDRGIYGYTF. The whole variable domain, filled in from reference TRBV19 and TRBJ1-2, reads DGGITQSPKYLFRKEGQNVTLSCEQNLNHDAMYWYRQDPGQGLRLIYYSQIVNDFQKGDIAEGYSVSREKKESFPLTVTSAQKNPTAFYLCASSRDRGIYGYTFGSGTRLTVV.

The chain combines TRBV19 with TRBJ2-1, with a tentative D call TRBD2 (5 bases). The ends were cut back, 3 bases at V and 7 bases at J, with 25 bases in the middle. This CDR3 has 18 residues. CDR1 is LNHDA, CDR2 SQIVND, per germline (reference sequence). Here the CDR3 reads CASSMKGGPSLFSNEQFF. CDR3 bases: TGTGCCAGTAGTATGAAGGGCGGGCCCTCCTTGTTTTCGAATGAGCAGTTCTTC. The full variable domain, completed using reference TRBV19 and TRBJ2-1, is DGGITQSPKYLFRKEGQNVTLSCEQNLNHDAMYWYRQDPGQGLRLIYYSQIVNDFQKGDIAEGYSVSREKKESFPLTVTSAQKNPTAFYLCASSMKGGPSLFSNEQFFGPGTRLTVL.

This chain joins TRBV11-2 and TRBJ1-1; weak D call: TRBD1 (5 bases). Between the trimmed V and J ends, which lost 4 bases and 5 bases, there was a span of 14 bases. The germline V gene encodes CDR1 SGHAT and CDR2 FQNNGV. The CDR3 runs 14 residues. The CDR3 coding sequence is TGTGCCAGCAGCTCAAGGCGGGGGAGGACTGAAGCTTTCTTT. This codes for CASSSRRGRTEAFF.

This clone was seen just once. The CDR3 here is CASSNYPSYEQYF. In DNA form, the CDR3 reads TGTGCCAGCAGTAACTACCCCTCCTACGAGCAGTACTTC. This chain uses TRBV27 with TRBJ2-7; D uncertain. Germline loops: CDR1 MNHEY, CDR2 SMNVEV (reference sequence). V lost 5 bases, J lost 0 bases, and 8 bases lay in between. The CDR3 totals 13 residues.

This clone was counted a few times. V usage is TRBV5-1 and J usage is TRBJ1-1; 9 bases align to TRBD1. The V and J ends lost 3 bases and 7 bases, in that order; junction bases with no gene match: 4. The V gene's germline CDR1 is SGHRS and CDR2 YFSETQ. The CDR3 extends over 13 amino acids. The CDR3: CASSSGTGYEAFF. In DNA form, the CDR3 reads TGCGCCAGCAGCTCCGGGACAGGGTATGAAGCTTTCTTT.

With respect to this clone: The CDR3 does not end in the conserved phenylalanine or tryptophan, so this is likely a read error. V usage is TRBV6-1 and J usage is TRBJ2-7; no reliable D call. In germline, CDR1 is MNHNS, CDR2 SASEGT. The CDR3 covers 14 residues. The ends were cut back, 3 bases at V and 2 bases at J, with 11 bases in the middle. The CDR3 region has the DNA TGTGCCAGCAGTGAGACAACGAAACCCTACGAGCAGTACCTC. Translation gives CASSETTKPYEQYL.

The chain's CDR3 is CASSTRGQGNEKLFF. The CDR3 DNA reads as TGTGCCAGTAGTACTAGGGGACAGGGGAACGAAAAACTGTTTTTT. The rearrangement links TRBV19 to TRBJ1-4; 10 bases agree with TRBD1. From germline, CDR1 is LNHDA and CDR2 SQIVND (reference sequence). The CDR3 has 15 residues. V gave up 4 bases and J gave up 8 bases; unmatched junction bases: 7.

The V gene is TRBV6-1, the J gene TRBJ2-5; maybe TRBD2 (6 bases). The CDR3 is made up of 13 amino acids. Looked up from germline, CDR1 is MNHNS and CDR2 is SASEGT. V lost 6 bases and J 1 base, leaving 9 bases between the germline ends. CDR3 protein: CASRRRVQETQYF. The CDR3 DNA reads TGTGCCAGCAGGCGGAGGGTCCAAGAGACCCAGTACTTC.

The chain links TRBV6-5 to TRBJ1-5; 10 bases match TRBD1. The CDR3 contains 15 residues. With 6 bases clipped from V and 7 bases from J, the junction kept 9 bases outside the gene matches. Germline V lookup: CDR1 MNHEY, CDR2 SVGAGI. The CDR3 is CASSQTGGERQPQHF. The CDR3 DNA sequence: TGTGCCAGCAGCCAGACAGGGGGCGAGAGACAGCCCCAGCATTTT.

V and J are TRBV6-1 and TRBJ2-2, with 11 positions matching TRBD2. Germline assignment: CDR1 MNHNS and CDR2 SASEGT. CDR3 size: 15 residues. J lost 3 bases, V lost 7 bases, and 4 bases had no gene match. CDR3 protein: CASTELAGDTGELFF. In nucleotides, the CDR3 is TGTGCCAGCACCGAACTAGCGGGGGACACCGGGGAGCTGTTTTTT.